This TCR beta chain was recovered during a study of blood T cell repertoires in COVID-19. The method was immunoSEQ multiplex PCR; TCRdb's version includes in-frame clones alone and lacks a portion of them. The profile shows about 93,000 clones, about nine tenths of them singletons. The V segment lost 2 bases and the J segment 7 bases; nucleotides outside the gene matches: 5. Germline values: CDR1 GTSNPN, CDR2 SVGIG (reference sequence). The CDR3 is made up of 14 amino acids. The sample comprised peripheral blood. The chain has TRBV30 and TRBJ2-1; 10 nucleotides line up with TRBD2. The sequence came from a human donor with active COVID-19. The donor label of this sample is uncertain. CDR3 region: CAWSLVAGGNEQFF. CDR3 in DNA: TGTGCCTGGAGTCTGGTAGCGGGAGGAAATGAGCAGTTCTTC.